The next 25 T cell receptor beta chains were all read from a single sample in a study of T-cell memory formation after mild COVID-19. TCRdb redid the calling of the 5' RACE reads with MiXCR, one entry per CDR3 protein. The sample carries 470,000 or so distinct CDR3 sequences, about a sixth recorded once. The specimen sequenced was PBMCs or a T cell subset sorted from them (not recorded which). All receptors derive from a man in his late teens or twenties who had mild COVID-19 (a few samples of this study predate the infection). Cell type and time point are not known.

This clonotype has ten or more counts. The chain employs TRBV6-5 and TRBJ1-3; D unresolved. The CDR3 is 12 residues long. V lost 7 bases to trimming and J lost 2 bases, with 6 bases between them. CDR1 is MNHEY and CDR2 is SVGAGI in the germline V gene. The CDR3 DNA reads TGTGCCAGCACCAGTGCTGGAAACACCATATATTTT. It yields the protein CASTSAGNTIYF.

The chain combines TRBV5-4 with TRBJ2-1; 10 bases map to TRBD2. The length of the CDR3 is 15 residues. V lost 0 bases to trimming and J lost 12 bases; unmatched junction nucleotides: 9. Germline V lookup: CDR1 SGHNT, CDR2 YYREEE (reference sequence). In DNA, the CDR3 is TGTGCCAGCAGCTTGGAGCTAGCGGGGGACGATCGGCAGTTCTTC. It codes for CASSLELAGDDRQFF. The variable domain in full, completed from reference TRBV5-4 and TRBJ2-1, reads ETGVTQSPTHLIKTRGQQVTLRCSSQSGHNTVSWYQQALGQGPQFIFQYYREEENGRGNFPPRFSGLQFPNYSSELNVNALELDDSALYLCASSLELAGDDRQFFGPGTRLTVL.

This chain joins TRBV7-2 and TRBJ2-3; 9 positions agree with TRBD1. Germline V lookup: CDR1 SGHTA, CDR2 FQGNSA. V dropped 1 base and J dropped 3; count of bases not matched to a gene: 8. This CDR3 is built from 17 residues. CDR3 sequence: CASSLGPGQGRTDTQYF. The CDR3 DNA sequence: TGTGCCAGCAGCTTAGGACCGGGACAGGGTCGAACAGATACGCAGTATTTT.

The chain carries TRBV5-1 and TRBJ2-3; 10 bases fit TRBD1. The CDR3 spans 16 residues. The trim removed 4 bases at V and 2 bases at J, leaving 7 bases unmatched. CDR1 is SGHRS, CDR2 YFSETQ, per germline. In DNA, the CDR3 is TGCGCCAGCAGCATGTCCGGGACAGGGGCCACAGATACGCAGTATTTT. Translating it yields CASSMSGTGATDTQYF.

This clonotype was seen many times. The V call is TRBV5-1, the J call TRBJ1-1; unclear D gene. Germline CDR1 reads SGHRS; CDR2 reads YFSETQ. V lost 3 bases and J lost 4, with 16 bases in between. The CDR3 is made up of 15 amino acids. This CDR3 is CASSSWSLGSTEAFF. CDR3 nucleotide sequence: TGCGCCAGCAGCTCCTGGTCCTTGGGCTCCACTGAAGCTTTCTTT.

V and J are TRBV4-3 and TRBJ1-3, with TRBD1 identical over 7 bases. Per the germline V gene, CDR1 is LGHNA and CDR2 is YSLEER. J gave up 2 bases and V 1 base, and 11 bases lay outside the gene matches. The CDR3 has 18 residues. The CDR3 reads CASSQVRGHHLPGNTIYF. In nucleotides, the CDR3 is TGCGCCAGCAGCCAAGTGAGGGGGCACCACCTGCCTGGAAACACCATATATTTT.

The chain couples TRBV20-1 to TRBJ2-3; a weak D match, TRBD1 (5 bases). CDR1 and CDR2 from the germline V gene are DFQATT and SNEGSKA (reference sequence). The CDR3 sequence is 14 residues long. V was trimmed by 0 bases and J by 6 bases, leaving 13 bases between them. The CDR3 DNA reads TGCAGTGCTAGAGATCCAGCAGGGTGGGATACGCAGTATTTT. It translates to CSARDPAGWDTQYF.

This clonotype occurred many times. The genes are TRBV4-1 and TRBJ2-2; 7 bases line up with TRBD2. CDR1 and CDR2 from the germline V gene are MGHRA and YSYEKL. V trimming: 0 bases; J trimming: 5 bases; junction bases outside the gene matches: 6. The CDR3 loop spans 16 amino acids. The CDR3 nucleotides read TGCGCCAGCAGCCAAGAACGGGGGGAGGCGACCGGGGAGCTGTTTTTT. Translated: CASSQERGEATGELFF.

The chain couples TRBV7-8 to TRBJ2-5; TRBD1 matches 9 bases. The CDR3 consists of 16 residues. V was clipped by 0 bases and J by 3 bases; unmatched bases: 5. Germline V CDR1 and CDR2: SGHVS, FQNEAQ. The CDR3 coding sequence is TGTGCCAGCAGCTTAGCGACGACAGGGGGGAAAGAGACCCAGTACTTC. It encodes CASSLATTGGKETQYF.

J is TRBJ2-3 and V is TRBV2; D may be TRBD2 (6 bases). Trimming cost V 5 bases and J 4 bases, with 13 bases left between them. The germline gives CDR1 SNHLY, CDR2 FYNNEI. The CDR3 has 14 amino acids. The CDR3, as DNA: TGTGCCAGCAGTCCATCGGGACTGGCAGATACGCAGTATTTT. This codes for CASSPSGLADTQYF. The full variable domain, in which reference TRBV2 and TRBJ2-3 provide the parts outside the CDR3, is EPEVTQTPSHQVTQMGQEVILRCVPISNHLYFYWYRQILGQKVEFLVSFYNNEISEKSEIFDDQFSVERPDGSNFTLKIRSTKLEDSAMYFCASSPSGLADTQYFGPGTRLTVL.

The chain employs TRBV18 and TRBJ2-5; no firm D call. V gave up 4 bases and J gave up 3 bases, with 6 bases separating them. The length of the CDR3 is 12 residues. Germline CDR1 reads KGHSH; CDR2 reads LQKENI. The CDR3 DNA follows: TGTGCCAGCTCACTGGACGAAGAGACCCAGTACTTC. It codes for CASSLDEETQYF.

The V call is TRBV27, the J call TRBJ2-7; 12 bases map to TRBD2. The length of the CDR3 is 14 residues. Germline trimming cut 7 bases from V and 1 base from J; bases unmatched to any gene: 2. Germline V gene data show CDR1 as MNHEY and CDR2 as SMNVEV (reference sequence). CDR3 in amino acids: CASKTSGGSYEQYF. The DNA for the CDR3 is TGTGCCAGCAAGACTAGCGGGGGATCCTACGAGCAGTACTTC.

This rearrangement joins TRBV28 to TRBJ1-5; D unresolved. Deletions cut 6 bases from V and 3 bases from J, with 12 bases between. The CDR3 is 14 amino acids. Germline-derived CDR1 and CDR2 are MDHEN and SYDVKM. CDR3 in DNA: TGTGCCAGCAGCGAAAGACGGATCAATCAGCCCCAGCATTTT. Translation: CASSERRINQPQHF.

This clonotype was observed a handful of times. The chain combines TRBV7-9 with TRBJ2-2; 10 bases fit TRBD1. V gave up 6 bases and J gave up 6 bases; unmatched junction bases: 7. Germline V gene lookup returns CDR1 SEHNR and CDR2 FQNEAQ (reference sequence). This CDR3 has 15 residues. The CDR3 coding sequence is TGTGCCAGCAGAGATCCGGGACAGGGGCCCGGGGAGCTGTTTTTT. Protein sequence: CASRDPGQGPGELFF.

This sequence joins TRBV30 and TRBJ1-2; no firm D call. CDR3 length: 11 amino acids. The germline V gene encodes CDR1 GTSNPN and CDR2 SVGIG (reference sequence). The germline V and J ends were trimmed by 3 bases and 0 bases, with 2 bases remaining between them. The DNA for the CDR3 is TGTGCCTGGAGATCTAACTATGGCTACACCTTC. Encoded protein: CAWRSNYGYTF.

This chain uses TRBV29-1 with TRBJ2-5, with D possibly being TRBD2 (5 bases). This CDR3 is 14 amino acids long. Trimming took 7 bases from V and 5 from J, leaving 20 bases between them. Germline loops: CDR1 SQVTM, CDR2 ANQGSEA. CDR3 protein: CSATRGSAGETQYF. CDR3 DNA: TGCAGCGCCACCCGGGGTAGCGCTGGGGAGACCCAGTACTTC.

The chain employs TRBV7-9 and TRBJ1-5; D call uncertain. CDR1 and CDR2 from the germline V gene are SEHNR and FQNEAQ (reference sequence). The CDR3 runs to 13 residues. The V gene lost 3 bases and the J gene lost 5 bases, with 8 bases spanning the gap. The chain's CDR3 is CASSFTSDQPQHF. As DNA, the CDR3 is TGTGCCAGCAGCTTTACATCGGATCAGCCCCAGCATTTT.

This clonotype appeared a few times. The V call is TRBV3-1, the J call TRBJ2-2; 7 bases are shared with TRBD2. This CDR3 contains 18 residues. CDR1 LGHDT and CDR2 YNNKEL come from the germline V gene (reference sequence). Trimming took 2 bases from V and 4 from J; bases not matched to a gene: 13. CDR3 residues: CASSQTNSGLRPTGELFF. The CDR3 bases are TGTGCCAGCAGCCAAACCAATAGCGGGTTAAGACCCACCGGGGAGCTGTTTTTT.

This clonotype was seen a few times. The gene calls are TRBV27 and TRBJ2-7, with TRBD1 as a possible D gene (6 bases). Germline V gene sequence: CDR1 MNHEY, CDR2 SMNVEV (reference sequence). The V and J ends lost 3 bases and 6 bases respectively, with 15 bases between them. This CDR3 has 14 residues. CDR3: CASSFKQDSLEQYV. In DNA form, the CDR3 reads TGTGCCAGCAGTTTCAAACAGGACAGCCTCGAGCAGTACGTC.

A few counts support this clonotype. The chain uses TRBV6-1 and TRBJ2-7; D is tentatively TRBD1 or TRBD2 (5 bases each). CDR3 length: 12 residues. Germline lookup yields CDR1 MNHNS and CDR2 SASEGT. Trimming removed 6 bases from V and 4 bases from J, with 10 bases in between. This CDR3 reads CASRRGRYEQYF. CDR3 nucleotide sequence: TGTGCCAGCAGGAGGGGTAGGTACGAGCAGTACTTC.

The chain recombines TRBV9 with TRBJ1-1; D perhaps matches TRBD1 (6 bases). V lost 0 bases and J 8 bases, leaving 8 bases between the germline ends. Germline CDR1 and CDR2: SGDLS and YYNGEE. There are 12 residues in the CDR3. The CDR3 DNA reads TGTGCCAGCAGCGTAGTAGGGGGAGAAGCTTTCTTT. Translating it yields CASSVVGGEAFF.

This clonotype came up a few times. CDR3 sequence: CASARVAGGPGDTQYF. CDR3 nucleotides: TGTGCCAGCGCCCGAGTCGCGGGGGGGCCTGGAGATACGCAGTATTTT. The V gene is TRBV5-6, the J gene TRBJ2-3; 9 bases match TRBD2. From germline, CDR1 is SGHDT and CDR2 YYEEEE. The CDR3 loop spans 16 amino acids. The trim removed 7 bases at V and 5 bases at J, leaving 14 bases unmatched.

DNA for the CDR3: TGTGCCAGCAGCCAAGTTTCCGTGGCAGCCTATGGCTACACCTTC. Its protein product is CASSQVSVAAYGYTF. The genes are TRBV5-5 and TRBJ1-2; D is undetermined. The V end lost 4 bases, the J end lost 4 bases, and 17 bases lay between the germline ends. Germline V gene lookup returns CDR1 SGHKS and CDR2 YYEKEE (reference sequence). The CDR3 covers 15 residues.

The rearrangement uses TRBV20-1 and TRBJ2-1, with D perhaps TRBD1 (5 bases). CDR3 length: 14 amino acids. V was clipped by 3 bases and J by 7 bases, with 16 bases between them. Looked up from germline, CDR1 is DFQATT and CDR2 is SNEGSKA (reference sequence). The CDR3 loop reads CSASPPGHENEQFF. The CDR3, as DNA: TGCAGTGCTAGTCCCCCCGGACACGAAAATGAGCAGTTCTTC.

This clonotype was picked up a small number of times. This chain uses TRBV15 with TRBJ2-1; D may be TRBD1 or TRBD2 (5 bases each). This CDR3 spans 16 amino acids. Germline V CDR1 and CDR2: LNHNV, YYDKDF (reference sequence). The germline V and J ends were trimmed by 0 bases and 9 bases, with 18 bases remaining between them. Here the CDR3 reads CATSRDRDQGPVEQFF. CDR3 coding DNA: TGTGCCACCAGCAGAGATCGGGATCAGGGCCCTGTTGAGCAGTTCTTC.